This T cell receptor beta chain was sequenced for a study of blood T cells in healthy people across ages. About the research overall: T cells yielded about one barcoded beta molecule per two cells through template switching.

A second PCR, run for about 7 to 11 cycles, used a sample-barcoded 5' primer plus a J-beta primer mix. TCRdb analysed the 5' RACE reads with MiXCR anew, one entry per CDR3 protein. This sample has more than 800,000 distinct CDR3 sequences; more than 35% occur once, and the top ten carry 18%. J was trimmed by 3 bases and V by 1 base; bases with no gene match: 5. Looked up from germline, CDR1 is SQVTM and CDR2 is ANQGSEA. CDR3 size: 14 residues. Many counts were recorded for this clonotype. The sequence derives from a woman aged 60-75 years in good health. Sequencing input: blood. The rearrangement uses TRBV29-1 and TRBJ2-7; 8 positions agree with TRBD2. The CDR3 DNA sequence: TGCAGCGTTGAAGGACTAGCGACCCACTACGAGCAGTACTTC. It specifies CSVEGLATHYEQYF.